This record concerns one T cell receptor beta chain sequence. Germline CDR1 reads ENHRY; CDR2 reads SYGVKD. V lost 3 bases and J 8 bases, leaving 17 bases between the germline ends. The CDR3 loop spans 15 amino acids. The sample is drawn from a study of blood T cell repertoires in COVID-19. Study overall: COVID-19 samples from acute and convalescent phases originated in the United States, Italy and Spain. The cDNA or gDNA used as material had been derived from T cells, B-cell-depleted T cells, or PBMCs.

Profiling relied on immunoSEQ multiplex PCR, and the TCRdb table lists in-frame clones only, not all of them. The table records about 82,000 clones, roughly 70% of them present only once. This chain links TRBV10-3 with TRBJ2-1; D is possibly TRBD2 (6 bases). This clonotype was obtained from a human donor with acute or convalescent COVID-19. The donor label of this sample is uncertain. Sequenced material: peripheral blood. In DNA, the CDR3 is TGTGCCATCAGTGAACTACCGACCGGGACTTATGAGCAGTTCTTC. Translating gives CAISELPTGTYEQFF.